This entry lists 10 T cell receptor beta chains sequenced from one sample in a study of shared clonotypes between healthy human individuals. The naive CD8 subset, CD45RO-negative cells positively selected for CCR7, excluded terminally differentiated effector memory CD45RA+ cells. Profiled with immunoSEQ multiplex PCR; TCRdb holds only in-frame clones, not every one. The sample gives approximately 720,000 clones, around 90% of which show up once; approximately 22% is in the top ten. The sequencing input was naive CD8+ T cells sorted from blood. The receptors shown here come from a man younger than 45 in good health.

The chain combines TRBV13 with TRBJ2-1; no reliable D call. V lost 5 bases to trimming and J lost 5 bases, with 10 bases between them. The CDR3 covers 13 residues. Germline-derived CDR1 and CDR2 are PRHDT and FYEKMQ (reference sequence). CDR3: CASSRNTDNEQFF. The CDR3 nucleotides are TGTGCCAGCAGCCGTAACACAGACAATGAGCAGTTCTTC.

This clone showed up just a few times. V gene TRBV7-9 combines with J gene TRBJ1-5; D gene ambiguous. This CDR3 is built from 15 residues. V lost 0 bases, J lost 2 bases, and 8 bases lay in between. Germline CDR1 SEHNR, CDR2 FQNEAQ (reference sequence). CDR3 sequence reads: CASSLAGRGNQPQHF. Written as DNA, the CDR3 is TGTGCCAGCAGCTTAGCGGGGAGGGGCAATCAGCCCCAGCATTTT.

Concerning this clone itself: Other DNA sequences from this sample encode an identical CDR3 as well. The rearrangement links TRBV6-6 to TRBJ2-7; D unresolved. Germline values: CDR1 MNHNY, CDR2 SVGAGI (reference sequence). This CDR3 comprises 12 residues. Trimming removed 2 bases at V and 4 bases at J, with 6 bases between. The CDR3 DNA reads TGTGCCAGCAGTTACCCTCCGTACGAGCAGTACTTC. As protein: CASSYPPYEQYF.

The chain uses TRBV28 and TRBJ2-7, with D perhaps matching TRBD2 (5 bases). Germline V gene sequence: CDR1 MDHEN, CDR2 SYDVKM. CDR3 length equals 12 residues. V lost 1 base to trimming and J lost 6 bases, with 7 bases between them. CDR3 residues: CASSLSGVEQYF. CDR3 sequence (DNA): TGTGCCAGCAGTTTATCCGGGGTCGAGCAGTACTTC.

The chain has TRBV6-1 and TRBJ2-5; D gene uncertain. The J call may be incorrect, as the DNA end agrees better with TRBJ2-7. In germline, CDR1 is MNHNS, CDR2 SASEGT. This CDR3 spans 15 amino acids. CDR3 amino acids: CASSEVNSIFYEQYF. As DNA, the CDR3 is TGTGCCAGCAGTGAAGTAAACAGTATATTCTACGAGCAGTACTTC.

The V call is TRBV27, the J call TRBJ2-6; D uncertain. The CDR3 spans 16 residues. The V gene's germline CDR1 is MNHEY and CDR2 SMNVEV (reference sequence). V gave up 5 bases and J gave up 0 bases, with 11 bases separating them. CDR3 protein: CASSPHRDSGANVLTF. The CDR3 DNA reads TGTGCCAGCAGTCCCCATCGTGACTCTGGGGCCAACGTCCTGACTTTC.

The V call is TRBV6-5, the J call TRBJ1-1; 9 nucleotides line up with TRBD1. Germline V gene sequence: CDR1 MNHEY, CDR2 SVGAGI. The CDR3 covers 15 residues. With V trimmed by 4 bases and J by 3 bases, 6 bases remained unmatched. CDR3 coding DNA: TGTGCCAGCAGTTTACGACAGGGGGAGGACACTGAAGCTTTCTTT. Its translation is CASSLRQGEDTEAFF.

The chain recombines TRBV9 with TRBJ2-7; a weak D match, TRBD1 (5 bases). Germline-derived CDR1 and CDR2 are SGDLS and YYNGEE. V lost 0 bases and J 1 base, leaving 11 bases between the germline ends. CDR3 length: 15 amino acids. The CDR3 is CASSVAPAGSYEQYF. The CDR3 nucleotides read TGTGCCAGCAGCGTAGCCCCCGCAGGGTCCTACGAGCAGTACTTC.

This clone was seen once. In DNA, the CDR3 is TGTGCCAGCAGTCAGGACAGTCCTCGTGATGAGCAGTACTTC. Translating it yields CASSQDSPRDEQYF. The V and J genes are TRBV27 and TRBJ2-7; a possible D gene is TRBD1 (6 bases). Germline V CDR1 and CDR2: MNHEY, SMNVEV (reference sequence). With 5 bases removed from V and 7 bases from J, the gap between germline ends came to 18 bases. The CDR3 runs 14 residues.

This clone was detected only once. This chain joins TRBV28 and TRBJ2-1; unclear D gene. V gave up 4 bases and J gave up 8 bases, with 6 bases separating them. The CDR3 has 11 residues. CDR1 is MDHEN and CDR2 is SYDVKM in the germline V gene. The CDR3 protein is CASSSLDEQFF. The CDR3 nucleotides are TGTGCCAGCAGTTCCTTGGATGAGCAGTTCTTC.